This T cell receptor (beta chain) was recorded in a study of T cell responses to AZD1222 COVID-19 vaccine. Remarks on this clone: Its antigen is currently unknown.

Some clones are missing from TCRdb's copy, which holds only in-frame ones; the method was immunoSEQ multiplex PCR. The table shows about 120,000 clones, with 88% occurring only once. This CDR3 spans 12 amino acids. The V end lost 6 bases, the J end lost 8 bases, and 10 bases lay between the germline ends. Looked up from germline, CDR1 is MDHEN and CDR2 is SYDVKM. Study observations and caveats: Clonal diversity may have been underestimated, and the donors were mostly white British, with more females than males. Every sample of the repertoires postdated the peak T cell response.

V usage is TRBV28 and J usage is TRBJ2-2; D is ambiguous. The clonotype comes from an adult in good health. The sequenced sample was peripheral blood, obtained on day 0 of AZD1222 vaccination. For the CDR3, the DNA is TGTGCCAGCAGCTCACGCAGGGGGGAGCTGTTTTTT. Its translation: CASSSRRGELFF.